A selection of T cell receptor beta chains follows, all from one sample in a study of cytomegalovirus exposure and HLA in healthy donors. TCRdb's table, derived via immunoSEQ multiplex PCR, lists solely in-frame clones and lacks some. The sample records under 200,000 clones, around nine tenths being singletons. Sequenced input: PBMCs. The receptor set was obtained from a man aged 18 to 29 in good health and CMV-seropositive. Each CDR3 is given with its conserved first and last residue. A D gene is named only where the DNA matches it firmly. A row's size may be missing; if present it is once, few, many or a size class.

d_gene	abundance	v_gene	j_gene	CDR3nt	CDR3aa
NA	NA	TRBV29-1	TRBJ1-2	TGCAGCGTTGAATGGCAGGGGAACTATGGCTACACCTTC	CSVEWQGNYGYTF
NA	NA	TRBV19	TRBJ2-4	TGTGCCTCAACCAGTGGGGACACGAACATTCAGTACTTC	CASTSGDTNIQYF
TRBD1	NA	TRBV11-2	TRBJ2-6	TGTGCCAGCAGCTTAGGTTGGACAGGTTCATCCTCTGGGGCCAACGTCCTGACTTTC	CASSLGWTGSSSGANVLTF
TRBD2	few	TRBV7-9	TRBJ2-7	TGTGCCAGCAGCTTAGCTAGCGGGAGGGGATACGAGCAGTACTTC	CASSLASGRGYEQYF
NA	NA	TRBV30	TRBJ2-1	TGTGCCTGGAGTGTACGGCGGCCCTACAATGAGCAGTTCTTC	CAWSVRRPYNEQFF
TRBD2	NA	TRBV10-3	TRBJ2-7	TGTGCCACACTAGCGGGGGCATCCTACGAGCAGTACTTC	CATLAGASYEQYF
TRBD1	NA	TRBV7-8	TRBJ2-7	TGTGCCAGCAGCGATCAAATAGGACAGGACTACGAGCAGTACTTC	CASSDQIGQDYEQYF
TRBD1	NA	TRBV11-3	TRBJ2-1	TGTGCCAGCAGCTTATCACTGGGGACAGGGAGCTACAATGAGCAGTTCTTC	CASSLSLGTGSYNEQFF
TRBD1	few	TRBV7-3	TRBJ1-2	TGTGCCAGCAGGGCAGGGGGCGCGGGCGGCTACACCTTC	CASRAGGAGGYTF
TRBD2	NA	TRBV6-1	TRBJ2-7	TGTGCCAGCGGGGGAGGGCCGTGGGAGCAGTACTTC	CASGGGPWEQYF
NA	NA	TRBV7-5	TRBJ2-7	TGTGTAAGGCCACTCCTCCAGGGCCCGAATAACTACGAGCAGTACTTC	CVRPLLQGPNNYEQYF
NA	NA	TRBV6-1	TRBJ2-7	TGTGCCAGCAGGACAGGACCCTACGAGCAGTACTTC	CASRTGPYEQYF
TRBD1	NA	TRBV29-1	TRBJ1-2	TGCAGCGTTGGGGGCAGGGGGCTAGGTGGCTACACCTTC	CSVGGRGLGGYTF
TRBD1	NA	TRBV9	TRBJ1-1	TGTGCCAGCAGCAGACAGGGGAACACTGAAGCTTTCTTT	CASSRQGNTEAFF
TRBD2	once	TRBV7-7	TRBJ2-1	TGTGCTAGCAGCTTAGGGGCGGGAGGCGGTTTGAATGAGCAGTTCTTC	CASSLGAGGGLNEQFF
TRBD2	NA	TRBV4-1	TRBJ2-1	TGCGCCAGCAGCCAAAGGAGCGGGAAAGGGAATGAGCAGTTCTTC	CASSQRSGKGNEQFF
TRBD1	few	TRBV29-1	TRBJ1-2	TGCAGCGTTGGGACAGGGTTAGACTATGGCTACACCTTC	CSVGTGLDYGYTF
TRBD1	NA	TRBV10-3	TRBJ1-1	TGTGCCATCAGTGAGTCGTTGACAGGGGGGGTGAACACTGAAGCTTTCTTT	CAISESLTGGVNTEAFF